These T cell receptor beta chains were read from a single sample in a study of blood T cell repertoires in COVID-19. Libraries were prepared by immunoSEQ multiplex PCR; TCRdb keeps only in-frame clonotypes and omits some of them. This sample has fewer than 300,000 clones, with about 90% found just once. Sequenced material: peripheral blood. The receptors shown here come from a woman aged 45-65 years with acute or convalescent COVID-19. CDR3s include the opening cysteine and the closing phenylalanine or tryptophan. Each record gives: D gene, J gene, V gene, clone size, CDR3 protein, CDR3 DNA. The D gene is left open where the match is weak. Rows give clone size only sometimes, using once, few, many, or a class for an expanded clone.

D gene: NA
J gene: TRBJ2-5
V gene: TRBV7-2
clone size: NA
CDR3 protein: CASSLGILGAETQYF
CDR3 DNA: TGTGCCAGCAGCTTAGGAATACTAGGAGCGGAGACCCAGTACTTC

D gene: TRBD1
J gene: TRBJ1-4
V gene: TRBV3-1/TRBV3-2
clone size: NA
CDR3 protein: CASSQIAGGAANEKLFF
CDR3 DNA: TGTGCCAGCAGCCAAATAGCAGGGGGCGCGGCTAATGAAAAACTGTTTTTT

D gene: NA
J gene: TRBJ1-5
V gene: TRBV7-2
clone size: NA
CDR3 protein: CASSNGLNQPQHF
CDR3 DNA: TGTGCCAGCAGCAATGGGCTCAATCAGCCCCAGCATTTT

D gene: NA
J gene: TRBJ2-5
V gene: TRBV5-8
clone size: NA
CDR3 protein: CASSFKETQYF
CDR3 DNA: TGTGCCAGCAGCTTTAAAGAGACCCAGTACTTC

D gene: NA
J gene: TRBJ1-3
V gene: TRBV4-1
clone size: NA
CDR3 protein: CASSHPGQRISGNTIYF
CDR3 DNA: TGCGCCAGCAGCCACCCGGGACAACGAATCTCTGGAAACACCATATATTTT

D gene: TRBD2
J gene: TRBJ2-1
V gene: TRBV11-3
clone size: NA
CDR3 protein: CASSLDQRGYNEQFF
CDR3 DNA: TGTGCCAGCAGCTTAGACCAGCGGGGTTACAATGAGCAGTTCTTC

D gene: TRBD1
J gene: TRBJ1-2
V gene: TRBV18
clone size: NA
CDR3 protein: CASSPLEGANYGYTF
CDR3 DNA: TGTGCCAGCTCACCCTTAGAGGGGGCAAACTATGGCTACACCTTC

D gene: NA
J gene: TRBJ1-5
V gene: TRBV12-3/TRBV12-4
clone size: NA
CDR3 protein: CASSSRSNQPQHF
CDR3 DNA: TGTGCCAGCAGTTCCAGGAGCAATCAGCCCCAGCATTTT

D gene: NA
J gene: TRBJ2-3
V gene: TRBV28
clone size: NA
CDR3 protein: CASSSYGGIAPDTQYF
CDR3 DNA: TGTGCCAGCAGTTCCTACGGCGGGATCGCCCCAGATACGCAGTATTTT

D gene: NA
J gene: TRBJ2-7
V gene: TRBV2
clone size: NA
CDR3 protein: CASTEGYINRVEGEQYF
CDR3 DNA: TGTGCCAGCACCGAAGGGTATATTAACAGGGTGGAAGGGGAGCAGTACTTC

D gene: NA
J gene: TRBJ1-1
V gene: TRBV6-5
clone size: once
CDR3 protein: CASRWTRANTEAFF
CDR3 DNA: TGTGCCAGCAGGTGGACAAGGGCGAACACTGAAGCTTTCTTT

D gene: NA
J gene: TRBJ1-4
V gene: TRBV4-1
clone size: NA
CDR3 protein: CASSQDGRGATNEKLFF
CDR3 DNA: TGCGCCAGCAGCCAAGATGGGCGGGGTGCAACTAATGAAAAACTGTTTTTT

D gene: NA
J gene: TRBJ1-6
V gene: TRBV4-2
clone size: NA
CDR3 protein: CASSQDLRNSPLHF
CDR3 DNA: TGTGCCAGCAGCCAAGATCTAAGAAATTCACCCCTCCACTTT

D gene: TRBD2
J gene: TRBJ2-1
V gene: TRBV12-5
clone size: NA
CDR3 protein: CASGMGLAHNEQFF
CDR3 DNA: TGTGCTAGTGGCATGGGACTAGCGCACAATGAGCAGTTCTTC

D gene: TRBD2
J gene: TRBJ2-1
V gene: TRBV7-9
clone size: NA
CDR3 protein: CASSPAYGRGSYNEQFF
CDR3 DNA: TGTGCCAGCAGCCCCGCCTACGGGAGGGGTTCCTACAATGAGCAGTTCTTC

D gene: TRBD1
J gene: TRBJ1-2
V gene: TRBV19
clone size: NA
CDR3 protein: CASSIIPRTGGNYGYTF
CDR3 DNA: TGTGCCAGTAGTATAATCCCACGGACAGGGGGCAACTATGGCTACACCTTC

D gene: TRBD2
J gene: TRBJ2-1
V gene: TRBV11-3
clone size: NA
CDR3 protein: CASSLEASGGYNEQFF
CDR3 DNA: TGTGCCAGCAGCTTAGAAGCTAGCGGGGGATACAATGAGCAGTTCTTC

D gene: NA
J gene: TRBJ2-1
V gene: TRBV2
clone size: NA
CDR3 protein: CATKAVLGSYNEQFF
CDR3 DNA: TGTGCCACCAAGGCGGTTCTTGGATCCTACAATGAGCAGTTCTTC

D gene: NA
J gene: TRBJ1-1
V gene: TRBV9
clone size: NA
CDR3 protein: CASSVGGLGTEAFF
CDR3 DNA: TGTGCCAGCAGCGTAGGGGGGCTGGGCACTGAAGCTTTCTTT

D gene: NA
J gene: TRBJ2-3
V gene: TRBV7-6
clone size: once
CDR3 protein: CASSVTGPKTHADTQYF
CDR3 DNA: TGTGCCAGCAGCGTGACAGGCCCAAAGACACACGCAGATACGCAGTATTTT

D gene: TRBD1
J gene: TRBJ1-2
V gene: TRBV19
clone size: NA
CDR3 protein: CATDDRGLYGYTF
CDR3 DNA: TGTGCCACCGATGACAGGGGGCTTTATGGCTACACCTTC

D gene: NA
J gene: TRBJ2-6
V gene: TRBV19
clone size: NA
CDR3 protein: CASSISGVGANVLTF
CDR3 DNA: TGTGCCAGTAGTATCTCCGGGGTTGGGGCCAACGTCCTGACTTTC

D gene: TRBD1
J gene: TRBJ2-2
V gene: TRBV30
clone size: NA
CDR3 protein: CAWSLGQITGELFF
CDR3 DNA: TGTGCCTGGAGTCTGGGACAGATCACCGGGGAGCTGTTTTTT

D gene: NA
J gene: TRBJ1-2
V gene: TRBV27
clone size: few
CDR3 protein: CASSLGQGYNYGYTF
CDR3 DNA: TGTGCCAGCAGTTTAGGGCAGGGGTATAACTATGGCTACACCTTC

D gene: NA
J gene: TRBJ2-5
V gene: TRBV10-3
clone size: once
CDR3 protein: CAISAWQAQETQYF
CDR3 DNA: TGTGCCATCAGTGCATGGCAGGCTCAGGAGACCCAGTACTTC

D gene: NA
J gene: TRBJ2-3
V gene: TRBV29-1
clone size: NA
CDR3 protein: CSVVRGTDTQYF
CDR3 DNA: TGCAGCGTTGTCAGGGGCACAGATACGCAGTATTTT

D gene: NA
J gene: TRBJ1-1
V gene: TRBV12-5
clone size: NA
CDR3 protein: CASGLGAAGYMNTEAFF
CDR3 DNA: TGTGCTAGTGGTTTGGGCGCAGCAGGATACATGAACACTGAAGCTTTCTTT

D gene: TRBD2
J gene: TRBJ2-3
V gene: TRBV27
clone size: NA
CDR3 protein: CASTLAGDPGTQYF
CDR3 DNA: TGTGCCAGCACCTTAGCGGGAGACCCCGGTACGCAGTATTTT

D gene: TRBD2
J gene: TRBJ2-1
V gene: TRBV27
clone size: NA
CDR3 protein: CASSRLAGGENEQFF
CDR3 DNA: TGTGCCAGCAGTAGACTAGCGGGAGGTGAGAATGAGCAGTTCTTC

D gene: NA
J gene: TRBJ2-5
V gene: TRBV27
clone size: once
CDR3 protein: CASKETRQSQETQYF
CDR3 DNA: TGTGCCAGCAAAGAAACCCGACAGAGCCAAGAGACCCAGTACTTC

D gene: TRBD1
J gene: TRBJ2-5
V gene: TRBV3-1/TRBV3-2
clone size: NA
CDR3 protein: CASSQAGQGGTKETQYF
CDR3 DNA: TGTGCCAGCAGCCAGGCGGGACAGGGTGGTACAAAAGAGACCCAGTACTTC

D gene: TRBD1
J gene: TRBJ1-2
V gene: TRBV18
clone size: NA
CDR3 protein: CASSPGQGNYGYTF
CDR3 DNA: TGTGCCAGCTCCCCGGGACAGGGCAACTATGGCTACACCTTC

D gene: TRBD2
J gene: TRBJ2-1
V gene: TRBV24-1
clone size: NA
CDR3 protein: CATSDPSGTSYNEQFF
CDR3 DNA: TGTGCCACCAGTGATCCCAGCGGGACCTCCTACAATGAGCAGTTCTTC

D gene: TRBD1
J gene: TRBJ1-2
V gene: TRBV28
clone size: NA
CDR3 protein: CASSLLGQGARWSNYGYTF
CDR3 DNA: TGTGCCAGCAGTTTACTAGGACAGGGGGCGCGGTGGTCCAACTATGGCTACACCTTC

D gene: TRBD1
J gene: TRBJ2-7
V gene: TRBV15
clone size: NA
CDR3 protein: CATKKGTGNHEQYF
CDR3 DNA: TGTGCCACCAAGAAAGGGACAGGGAACCACGAGCAGTACTTC

D gene: TRBD1
J gene: TRBJ1-2
V gene: TRBV7-2
clone size: NA
CDR3 protein: CASRITGQRNYGYTF
CDR3 DNA: TGTGCCAGCAGGATAACGGGACAGCGAAACTATGGCTACACCTTC

D gene: TRBD1
J gene: TRBJ1-2
V gene: TRBV5-1
clone size: few
CDR3 protein: CASSSRTGAEYGYTF
CDR3 DNA: TGCGCCAGCAGCTCTCGGACAGGGGCTGAGTATGGCTACACCTTC

D gene: NA
J gene: TRBJ2-3
V gene: TRBV6-4
clone size: NA
CDR3 protein: CASSDSGGDGTSAQYF
CDR3 DNA: TGTGCCAGCAGTGACTCGGGCGGGGATGGAACAAGTGCGCAGTATTTT

D gene: TRBD1
J gene: TRBJ1-5
V gene: TRBV7-2
clone size: NA
CDR3 protein: CASSTRGNQPQHF
CDR3 DNA: TGTGCCAGCAGCACCAGGGGGAATCAGCCCCAGCATTTT

D gene: NA
J gene: TRBJ1-2
V gene: TRBV4-3
clone size: NA
CDR3 protein: CASSQGPGGRTRGYTF
CDR3 DNA: TGCGCCAGCAGCCAAGGCCCGGGGGGTAGAACGCGAGGCTACACCTTC

D gene: NA
J gene: TRBJ1-2
V gene: TRBV30
clone size: NA
CDR3 protein: CAWSVEDSYGYTF
CDR3 DNA: TGTGCCTGGAGTGTAGAGGACAGCTATGGCTACACCTTC

D gene: NA
J gene: TRBJ2-1
V gene: TRBV6-5
clone size: NA
CDR3 protein: CAIKYDHRAYNEQFF
CDR3 DNA: TGTGCCATCAAGTATGACCACCGGGCCTACAATGAGCAGTTCTTC

D gene: TRBD2
J gene: TRBJ2-7
V gene: TRBV7-9
clone size: NA
CDR3 protein: CASSGVTSGGSYEQYF
CDR3 DNA: TGTGCCAGCAGCGGGGTCACTAGCGGGGGATCCTACGAGCAGTACTTC

D gene: TRBD1
J gene: TRBJ1-4
V gene: TRBV25-1
clone size: NA
CDR3 protein: CASSEGQGTLKLFF
CDR3 DNA: TGTGCCAGCAGTGAGGGACAGGGGACACTCAAACTGTTTTTT

D gene: NA
J gene: TRBJ1-2
V gene: TRBV5-1
clone size: once
CDR3 protein: CASSSAGTTYGYTF
CDR3 DNA: TGCGCCAGCAGCTCCGCCGGGACAACTTATGGCTACACCTTC

D gene: NA
J gene: TRBJ1-1
V gene: TRBV7-3
clone size: NA
CDR3 protein: CASSSTERGNTEAFF
CDR3 DNA: TGTGCCAGCAGCTCAACGGAAAGGGGGAACACTGAAGCTTTCTTT